The 7 T cell receptor beta chains below were found in one sample sequenced in a study of technical replicates of blood from a few donors. Data came from immunoSEQ multiplex PCR; TCRdb stores just in-frame clones and leaves some out. The sample carries about 70,000 clones, approximately 95% recorded once. The sample comprised T cells isolated from PBMCs. These receptors all stem from a human donor in good health.

The chain is built from TRBV12-5 and TRBJ1-1; D is perhaps TRBD1 (5 bases). Looked up from germline, CDR1 is LGHNT and CDR2 is FRNRAP. The CDR3 totals 18 residues. Trimming took off 1 base at V and 0 bases at J, with 18 bases between the two ends. The CDR3 sequence: CASGLAARGLFMNTEAFF. CDR3 nucleotide sequence: TGTGCTAGTGGTTTGGCGGCCCGGGGACTCTTTATGAACACTGAAGCTTTCTTT.

V gene TRBV27 combines with J gene TRBJ1-5; 10 bases align to TRBD1. CDR1 MNHEY and CDR2 SMNVEV come from the germline V gene (reference sequence). Trimming at V came to 3 bases and at J to 3 bases, leaving 11 bases not matched to a gene. This CDR3 is built from 18 residues. CDR3 sequence (DNA): TGTGCCAGCAGTTTTATAGGGACAGGGGACCCCTTCAATCAGCCCCAGCATTTT. It specifies CASSFIGTGDPFNQPQHF.

This clone was detected only once. This sequence joins TRBV2 and TRBJ1-2, with a possible D match to TRBD1 (6 bases). Deletions cut 8 bases from V and 3 bases from J, with 10 bases between. The CDR3 has 12 amino acids. Germline values: CDR1 SNHLY, CDR2 FYNNEI. CDR3 DNA: TGTGCCAGCTCCAACAGGGACTATGGCTACACCTTC. This sequence encodes CASSNRDYGYTF.

This chain uses TRBV19 with TRBJ2-1; 10 bases align to TRBD2. The germline CDR1 and CDR2 sequences are LNHDA and SQIVND (reference sequence). The J segment lost 4 bases and the V segment lost 5 bases, leaving 2 bases of the junction unmatched. The CDR3 is 14 residues long. CDR3 protein: CASSVSGGYNEQFF. CDR3 sequence (DNA): TGTGCCAGTAGTGTTAGCGGGGGGTACAATGAGCAGTTCTTC.

V is TRBV7-2 and J is TRBJ2-7; 12 bases match TRBD2. The CDR3 covers 16 residues. J lost 0 bases, V lost 5 bases, and 5 bases had no gene match. Germline CDR1 is SGHTA and CDR2 is FQGNSA. CDR3 amino acids: CASSVQTSGSSYEQYF. CDR3 nucleotides: TGTGCCAGCAGCGTTCAGACTAGCGGGAGCTCCTACGAGCAGTACTTC.

Here the CDR3 reads CALKGHQSYEQYF. The CDR3 DNA sequence: TGTGCCCTTAAAGGACACCAGTCCTACGAGCAGTACTTC. The chain has TRBV6-1 and TRBJ2-7; a weak D match, TRBD1 (5 bases). V lost 11 bases and J 1 base, leaving 15 bases between the germline ends. The CDR3 contains 13 residues. Per germline, CDR1 MNHNS and CDR2 SASEGT.

The chain joins TRBV4-2 to TRBJ2-5; 8 bases are a match to TRBD2. The CDR3 has 16 amino acids. The germline V gene encodes CDR1 LGHNA and CDR2 YNFKEQ. The V gene end was trimmed by 0 bases and the J gene end by 5 bases; junction bases not matched to a gene: 8. The CDR3 protein is CASSQETGLAGETQYF. As DNA, the CDR3 is TGTGCCAGCAGCCAAGAGACCGGACTAGCCGGGGAGACCCAGTACTTC.